This TCR beta chain was documented in a study of tumour-infiltrating T cells in Burkitt lymphoma. The wider study: The Burkitt lymphoma cohort spanned all epidemiological subtypes. Study observations and caveats: Several public clonotypes were shared across many Burkitt lymphoma patients.

The V and J ends lost 1 base and 7 bases respectively, with 14 bases between them. Per germline, CDR1 SGHTS and CDR2 YDEGEE. The CDR3 is 14 amino acids. This clone is large (0.1 to 1%) within its sample. Antigen specificity is unknown. The method was immunoSEQ multiplex PCR; TCRdb's version includes in-frame clones alone and lacks a portion of them. The repertoire includes under 2,000 clones, roughly 17% of them detected once, and around 13% sits in the top ten. This TCR was recovered from a human donor with Burkitt lymphoma. Sequencing used tumor tissue. The rearrangement joins TRBV5-8 to TRBJ1-1; D ambiguous. Here the CDR3 DNA reads TGTGCCAGCAGCTTGTCCCTAATACTTCTTGAAGCTTTCTTT. This encodes CASSLSLILLEAFF.